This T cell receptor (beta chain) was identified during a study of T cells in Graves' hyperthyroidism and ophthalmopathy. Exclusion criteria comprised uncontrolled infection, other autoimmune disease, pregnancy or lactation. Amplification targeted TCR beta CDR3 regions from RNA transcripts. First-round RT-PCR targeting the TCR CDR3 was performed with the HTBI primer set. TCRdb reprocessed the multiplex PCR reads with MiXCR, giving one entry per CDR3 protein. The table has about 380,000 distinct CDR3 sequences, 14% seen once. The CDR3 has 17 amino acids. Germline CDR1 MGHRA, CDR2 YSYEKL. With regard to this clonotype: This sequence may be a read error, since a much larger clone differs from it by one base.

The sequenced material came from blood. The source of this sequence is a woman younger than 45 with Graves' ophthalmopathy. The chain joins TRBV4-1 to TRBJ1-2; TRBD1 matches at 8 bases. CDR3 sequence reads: CASSQGLHQGAKYGYSF. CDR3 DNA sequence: TGCGCCAGCAGCCAAGGGCTCCATCAGGGGGCTAAGTATGGCTACTCCTTC.